These T cell receptor beta chains were read from a single sample in a study of vaccination effects on CD4 cells after COVID-19. Their specific antigens are unknown. This table comes from immunoSEQ multiplex PCR, and its TCRdb copy is limited to in-frame clones, with some not included. The sample records 50,000 or so clones, 65% to 80% being singletons. The sequencing used CD4+ T cells from PBMCs cultured without peptide, collected before COVID-19 vaccination. All receptors derive from a human donor who received a COVID-19 vaccine. The CDR3 runs from the conserved cysteine through the conserved F or W. A D gene is named only where the DNA matches it firmly. Clone size is not always given. Where it is, it says once, few, many or a class for expanded clones.

V: TRBV18
J: TRBJ2-1
size: -
D: -
CDR3: CASSPPPRNEQFF
DNA: TGTGCCAGCTCACCACCCCCCCGAAATGAGCAGTTCTTC

V: TRBV18
J: TRBJ2-5
size: -
D: -
CDR3: CASSPRPDPPQETQYF
DNA: TGTGCCAGCTCACCACGCCCCGACCCGCCCCAGGAGACCCAGTACTTC

V: TRBV19
J: TRBJ2-4
size: -
D: -
CDR3: CASRGLAKNIQYF
DNA: TGTGCCAGTAGGGGGCTAGCCAAAAACATTCAGTACTTC

V: TRBV6-2/TRBV6-3
J: TRBJ2-2
size: -
D: TRBD2
CDR3: CASTPRWGGGELFF
DNA: TGTGCCAGCACCCCCAGATGGGGGGGCGGGGAGCTGTTTTTT

V: TRBV4-1
J: TRBJ1-2
size: few
D: -
CDR3: CASSRTTGSDGYTF
DNA: TGCGCCAGCAGCCGCACTACAGGGTCTGACGGCTACACCTTC

V: TRBV5-4
J: TRBJ1-1
size: few
D: -
CDR3: CASNSEARTEAFF
DNA: TGTGCCAGCAACTCGGAGGCTCGCACTGAAGCTTTCTTT

V: TRBV30
J: TRBJ1-1
size: -
D: -
CDR3: CAWILGTANTEAFF
DNA: TGTGCCTGGATCCTTGGGACTGCGAACACTGAAGCTTTCTTT

V: TRBV4-1
J: TRBJ1-2
size: few
D: -
CDR3: CASSPQTAGNYGYTF
DNA: TGCGCCAGCAGCCCCCAGACGGCGGGGAACTATGGCTACACCTTC

V: TRBV12-3/TRBV12-4
J: TRBJ2-7
size: -
D: TRBD1
CDR3: CAIGTGNGYEQYF
DNA: TGTGCCATAGGGACAGGGAATGGATACGAGCAGTACTTC

V: TRBV19
J: TRBJ2-7
size: -
D: TRBD2
CDR3: CASSIGGRAYEQYF
DNA: TGTGCCAGTAGTATAGGCGGGAGGGCCTACGAGCAGTACTTC

V: TRBV7-3
J: TRBJ1-1
size: -
D: -
CDR3: CASSSHRIDRSEAFF
DNA: TGTGCCAGCAGCTCGCACCGGATAGACAGGAGTGAAGCTTTCTTT

V: TRBV5-5
J: TRBJ1-2
size: -
D: -
CDR3: CASSLGPRRANYGYTF
DNA: TGTGCCAGCAGCTTGGGGCCCCGTAGAGCTAACTATGGCTACACCTTC

V: TRBV2
J: TRBJ1-2
size: once
D: -
CDR3: CASSPSGSGYTF
DNA: TGTGCCAGCAGCCCAAGTGGCTCTGGCTACACCTTC

V: TRBV2
J: TRBJ2-5
size: few
D: -
CDR3: CASSSQETQYF
DNA: TGTGCCAGCAGTTCGCAAGAGACCCAGTACTTC

V: TRBV19
J: TRBJ2-2
size: -
D: -
CDR3: CASNPSLTNTGELFF
DNA: TGTGCCAGTAATCCCTCCCTGACGAACACCGGGGAGCTGTTTTTT

V: TRBV9
J: TRBJ2-5
size: -
D: TRBD2
CDR3: CASSVGSGRTGQETQYF
DNA: TGTGCCAGCAGCGTTGGTAGCGGGAGAACGGGGCAAGAGACCCAGTACTTC

V: TRBV14
J: TRBJ1-1
size: few
D: -
CDR3: CASSQVAGTEAFF
DNA: TGTGCCAGCAGCCAAGTTGCGGGGACTGAAGCTTTCTTT

V: TRBV19
J: TRBJ2-7
size: once
D: -
CDR3: CASSSHHAQYF
DNA: TGTGCCAGTAGTAGCCATCATGCGCAGTACTTC

V: TRBV3-1/TRBV3-2
J: TRBJ1-3
size: few
D: -
CDR3: CASSQLSGNTIYF
DNA: TGTGCCAGCAGCCAACTCTCTGGAAACACCATATATTTT

V: TRBV7-9
J: TRBJ2-3
size: -
D: -
CDR3: CASSSIGLTGNTDTQYF
DNA: TGTGCCAGCAGCTCAATTGGACTGACAGGTAACACAGATACGCAGTATTTT

V: TRBV12-5
J: TRBJ1-5
size: -
D: -
CDR3: CASGLVLSSNQPQHF
DNA: TGTGCTAGTGGTTTGGTACTGAGTAGCAATCAGCCCCAGCATTTT

V: TRBV10-3
J: TRBJ1-1
size: once
D: TRBD1
CDR3: CATEGQSNTEAFF
DNA: TGTGCCACAGAGGGACAGTCCAACACTGAAGCTTTCTTT

V: TRBV19
J: TRBJ2-1
size: few
D: TRBD2
CDR3: CASSIGLAGVGEQFF
DNA: TGTGCCAGTAGTATAGGTCTAGCGGGAGTAGGTGAGCAGTTCTTC

V: TRBV6-5
J: TRBJ2-7
size: -
D: -
CDR3: CASSQTPGEQYF
DNA: TGTGCCAGCAGCCAAACCCCGGGCGAGCAGTACTTC

V: TRBV18
J: TRBJ2-3
size: -
D: -
CDR3: CASSPYKTSTDTQYF
DNA: TGTGCCAGCTCACCATATAAAACTAGCACAGATACGCAGTATTTT

V: TRBV6-5
J: TRBJ1-2
size: -
D: TRBD1
CDR3: CASSYGIAGGNGYTF
DNA: TGTGCCAGCAGTTACGGAATCGCAGGGGGCAATGGCTACACCTTC

V: TRBV28
J: TRBJ2-3
size: -
D: -
CDR3: CASSFLFGTSTDTQYF
DNA: TGTGCCAGCAGTTTCCTCTTTGGGACTAGCACAGATACGCAGTATTTT

V: TRBV18
J: TRBJ2-2
size: -
D: TRBD1
CDR3: CASSPQGGADGELFF
DNA: TGTGCCAGCTCACCACAAGGGGGCGCCGACGGGGAGCTGTTTTTT

V: TRBV29-1
J: TRBJ1-6
size: -
D: -
CDR3: CSAQGPASDSPLHF
DNA: TGCAGCGCCCAAGGACCGGCTTCAGATTCACCCCTCCACTTT

V: TRBV7-5
J: TRBJ1-6
size: -
D: -
CDR3: CARSSPGTYDNSPLHF
DNA: TGTGCCAGAAGCTCGCCAGGGACATATGATAATTCACCCCTCCACTTT

V: TRBV5-8
J: TRBJ1-4
size: few
D: -
CDR3: CASSRDGEKLFF
DNA: TGTGCCAGCAGCCGGGACGGTGAAAAACTGTTTTTT

V: TRBV3-1/TRBV3-2
J: TRBJ2-2
size: few
D: -
CDR3: CASSQVVLNTGELFF
DNA: TGTGCCAGCAGCCAAGTAGTTCTCAACACCGGGGAGCTGTTTTTT

V: TRBV5-1
J: TRBJ2-6
size: -
D: -
CDR3: CASSLGHSSGANVLTF
DNA: TGCGCCAGCAGCTTGGGACATTCCTCTGGGGCCAACGTCCTGACTTTC

V: TRBV18
J: TRBJ2-3
size: -
D: TRBD2
CDR3: CASSPQGLAGGDTQYF
DNA: TGTGCCAGCTCACCACAGGGACTAGCGGGAGGTGATACGCAGTATTTT

V: TRBV6-2/TRBV6-3
J: TRBJ2-1
size: -
D: TRBD2
CDR3: CASSYHAGGLRNEQFF
DNA: TGTGCCAGCAGTTACCATGCGGGGGGGCTTAGAAATGAGCAGTTCTTC

V: TRBV11-2
J: TRBJ1-3
size: -
D: -
CDR3: CASSLGSLRQGGGNTIYF
DNA: TGTGCCAGCAGCTTAGGCTCTCTTCGGCAGGGTGGTGGAAACACCATATATTTT

V: TRBV4-3
J: TRBJ2-3
size: -
D: -
CDR3: CASSQGRARGTDTQYF
DNA: TGCGCCAGCAGCCAAGGTCGGGCTAGGGGGACAGATACGCAGTATTTT

V: TRBV28
J: TRBJ1-5
size: -
D: TRBD1
CDR3: CASNLRTGGNQPQHF
DNA: TGTGCCAGCAATCTGCGGACAGGGGGCAATCAGCCCCAGCATTTT

V: TRBV25-1
J: TRBJ1-4
size: once
D: TRBD1
CDR3: CASTAQGTNEKLFF
DNA: TGTGCCAGCACCGCACAGGGGACTAATGAAAAACTGTTTTTT

V: TRBV9
J: TRBJ2-3
size: -
D: -
CDR3: CASSVGEVTSTDTQYF
DNA: TGTGCCAGCAGCGTAGGGGAAGTTACTAGCACAGATACGCAGTATTTT

V: TRBV14
J: TRBJ2-3
size: -
D: -
CDR3: CASSPTGAQDTQYF
DNA: TGTGCCAGCAGCCCGACGGGAGCCCAAGATACGCAGTATTTT

V: TRBV11-2
J: TRBJ2-6
size: once
D: -
CDR3: CASSLASGANVLTF
DNA: TGTGCCAGCAGCTTAGCCTCTGGGGCCAACGTCCTGACTTTC

V: TRBV6-5
J: TRBJ1-5
size: few
D: -
CDR3: CASSSNSNQPQHF
DNA: TGTGCCAGCAGCTCAAATAGCAATCAGCCCCAGCATTTT

V: TRBV5-1
J: TRBJ2-5
size: -
D: TRBD1
CDR3: CASSSGTGIQETQYF
DNA: TGCGCCAGCAGCTCTGGGACAGGGATACAAGAGACCCAGTACTTC

V: TRBV6-5
J: TRBJ1-2
size: -
D: -
CDR3: CASSYKRAGGYTF
DNA: TGTGCCAGCAGTTATAAGAGGGCTGGTGGCTACACCTTC

V: TRBV2
J: TRBJ1-1
size: -
D: TRBD1
CDR3: CASSRQGGTEAFF
DNA: TGTGCCAGCAGTCGACAGGGCGGGACTGAAGCTTTCTTT

V: TRBV27
J: TRBJ2-7
size: few
D: TRBD1
CDR3: CASSYRGAIYEQYF
DNA: TGTGCCAGCAGTTACAGGGGAGCTATCTACGAGCAGTACTTC

V: TRBV4-2
J: TRBJ2-1
size: -
D: -
CDR3: CASSHRLLAAPYNEQFF
DNA: TGTGCCAGCAGCCACCGACTACTTGCAGCCCCCTACAATGAGCAGTTCTTC

V: TRBV7-3
J: TRBJ2-1
size: -
D: -
CDR3: CASSLDRSAGNEQFF
DNA: TGTGCCAGCAGCTTAGACAGATCAGCGGGCAATGAGCAGTTCTTC

V: TRBV7-2
J: TRBJ2-3
size: -
D: -
CDR3: CASAGKQTDTQYF
DNA: TGTGCCAGCGCGGGGAAACAAACAGATACGCAGTATTTT

V: TRBV5-4
J: TRBJ1-1
size: -
D: -
CDR3: CASSDVNTEAFF
DNA: TGTGCCAGCAGCGACGTGAACACTGAAGCTTTCTTT

V: TRBV5-4
J: TRBJ1-5
size: -
D: -
CDR3: CASSFGGTDSNQPQHF
DNA: TGTGCCAGCAGCTTCGGGGGTACCGATAGCAATCAGCCCCAGCATTTT

V: TRBV4-3
J: TRBJ1-3
size: -
D: -
CDR3: CASSQGEYSGNTIYF
DNA: TGCGCCAGCAGCCAAGGCGAGTACTCTGGAAACACCATATATTTT

V: TRBV4-1
J: TRBJ1-2
size: -
D: -
CDR3: CASSQVSGGYGYTF
DNA: TGCGCCAGCAGCCAAGTTTCCGGGGGGTATGGCTACACCTTC

V: TRBV7-9
J: TRBJ1-1
size: -
D: -
CDR3: CASSWWGSLPNTEAFF
DNA: TGTGCCAGCAGTTGGTGGGGGTCGCTCCCCAACACTGAAGCTTTCTTT

V: TRBV12-5
J: TRBJ2-1
size: -
D: -
CDR3: CASALSSGYNEQFF
DNA: TGTGCTAGTGCCCTCTCTTCGGGGTACAATGAGCAGTTCTTC

V: TRBV2
J: TRBJ1-2
size: -
D: TRBD1
CDR3: CASSPRQGGRAGYTF
DNA: TGTGCCAGCAGTCCCCGACAGGGAGGACGGGCGGGCTACACCTTC

V: TRBV5-4
J: TRBJ2-3
size: -
D: TRBD2
CDR3: CASSASGGGTDTQYF
DNA: TGTGCCAGCAGCGCGAGCGGGGGGGGCACAGATACGCAGTATTTT

V: TRBV7-2
J: TRBJ2-7
size: -
D: -
CDR3: CASSLAPPRVGRGSYEQYF
DNA: TGTGCCAGCAGCTTAGCACCGCCTAGGGTGGGTCGGGGTTCCTACGAGCAGTACTTC

V: TRBV5-1
J: TRBJ2-5
size: -
D: TRBD2
CDR3: CASSPRPTSGGETQYF
DNA: TGCGCCAGCAGCCCCCGTCCGACTAGCGGGGGGGAGACCCAGTACTTC